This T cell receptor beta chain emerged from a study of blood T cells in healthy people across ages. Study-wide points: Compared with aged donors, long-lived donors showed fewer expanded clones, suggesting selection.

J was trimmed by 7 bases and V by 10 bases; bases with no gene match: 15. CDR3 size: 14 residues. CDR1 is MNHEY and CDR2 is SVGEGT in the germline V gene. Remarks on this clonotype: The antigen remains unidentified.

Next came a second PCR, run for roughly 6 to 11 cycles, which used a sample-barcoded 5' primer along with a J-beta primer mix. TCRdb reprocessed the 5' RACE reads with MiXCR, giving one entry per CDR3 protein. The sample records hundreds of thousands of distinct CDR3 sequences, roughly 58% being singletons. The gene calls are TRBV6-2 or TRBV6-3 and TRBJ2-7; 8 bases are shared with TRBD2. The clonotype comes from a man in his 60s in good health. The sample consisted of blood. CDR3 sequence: CATEVAGGYNEQYF. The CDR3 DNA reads TGTGCCACCGAGGTTGCGGGGGGATACAATGAGCAGTACTTC.